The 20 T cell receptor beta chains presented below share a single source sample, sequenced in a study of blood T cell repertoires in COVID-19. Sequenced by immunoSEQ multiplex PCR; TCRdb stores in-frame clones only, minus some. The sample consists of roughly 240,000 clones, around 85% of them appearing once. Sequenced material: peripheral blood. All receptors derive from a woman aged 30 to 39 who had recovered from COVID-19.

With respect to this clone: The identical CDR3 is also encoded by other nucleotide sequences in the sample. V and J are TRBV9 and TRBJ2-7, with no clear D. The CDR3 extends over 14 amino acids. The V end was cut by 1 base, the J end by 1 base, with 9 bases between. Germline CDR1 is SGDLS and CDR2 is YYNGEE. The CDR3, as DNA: TGTGCCAGCAGCGTAACGGGTAATTCCTACGAGCAGTACTTC. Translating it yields CASSVTGNSYEQYF. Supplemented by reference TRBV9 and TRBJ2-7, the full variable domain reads DSGVTQTPKHLITATGQRVTLRCSPRSGDLSVYWYQQSLDQGLQFLIQYYNGEERAKGNILERFSAQQFPDLHSELNLSSLELGDSALYFCASSVTGNSYEQYFGPGTRLTVT.

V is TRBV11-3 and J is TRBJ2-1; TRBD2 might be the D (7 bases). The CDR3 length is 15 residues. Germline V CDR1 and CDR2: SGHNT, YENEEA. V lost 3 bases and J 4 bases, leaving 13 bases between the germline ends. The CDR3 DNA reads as TGTGCCAGCAGCTTCGGCGGGGGCCTTTACAATGAGCAGTTCTTC. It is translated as CASSFGGGLYNEQFF.

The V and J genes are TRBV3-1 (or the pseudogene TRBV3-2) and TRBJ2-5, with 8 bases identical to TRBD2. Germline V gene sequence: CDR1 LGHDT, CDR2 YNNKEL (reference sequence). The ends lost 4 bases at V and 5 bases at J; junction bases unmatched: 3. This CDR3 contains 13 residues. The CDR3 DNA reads TGTGCCAGCAGCCTAGCGGGGTCGGAGACCCAGTACTTC. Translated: CASSLAGSETQYF.

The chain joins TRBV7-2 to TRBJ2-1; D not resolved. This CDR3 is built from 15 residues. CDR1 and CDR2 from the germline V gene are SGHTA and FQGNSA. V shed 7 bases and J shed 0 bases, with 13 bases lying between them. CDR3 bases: TGTGCCAGCACCCCAGTGCCCGCCTCCTACAATGAGCAGTTCTTC. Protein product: CASTPVPASYNEQFF. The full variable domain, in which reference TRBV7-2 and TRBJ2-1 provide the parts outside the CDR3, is GAGVSQSPSNKVTEKGKDVELRCDPISGHTALYWYRQSLGQGLEFLIYFQGNSAPDKSGLPSDRFSAERTGGSVSTLTIQRTQQEDSAVYLCASTPVPASYNEQFFGPGTRLTVL.

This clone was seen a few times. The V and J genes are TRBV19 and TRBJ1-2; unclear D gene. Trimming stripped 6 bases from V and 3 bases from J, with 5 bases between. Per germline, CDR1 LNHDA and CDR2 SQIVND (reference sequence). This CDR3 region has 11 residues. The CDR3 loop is CASRRDYGYTF. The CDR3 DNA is TGTGCCAGTAGGCGGGACTATGGCTACACCTTC.

The CDR3 is CASSLRSSGSYGYTF. In nucleotides, the CDR3 is TGTGCCAGCAGTTTAAGATCCTCAGGCTCCTATGGCTACACCTTC. The chain employs TRBV27 and TRBJ1-2; D remains unclear. This CDR3 comprises 15 residues. Germline V gene data show CDR1 as MNHEY and CDR2 as SMNVEV (reference sequence). Trimming removed 2 bases from V and 4 bases from J, with 14 bases in between.

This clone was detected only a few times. CDR3 nucleotides: TGCGCCAGCAGCAGGGGACTAGCGGACAGTCAAGAGACCCAGTACTTC. Residues: CASSRGLADSQETQYF. The V call is TRBV5-1, the J call TRBJ2-5; TRBD2 agrees at 11 bases. CDR1 is SGHRS, CDR2 YFSETQ, per germline. This CDR3 comprises 16 residues. With V trimmed by 4 bases and J by 2 bases, 7 bases remained unmatched. Based on the CDR3 plus reference TRBV5-1 and TRBJ2-5, the full variable domain is KAGVTQTPRYLIKTRGQQVTLSCSPISGHRSVSWYQQTPGQGLQFLFEYFSETQRNKGNFPGRFSGRQFSNSRSEMNVSTLELGDSALYLCASSRGLADSQETQYFGPGTRLLVL.

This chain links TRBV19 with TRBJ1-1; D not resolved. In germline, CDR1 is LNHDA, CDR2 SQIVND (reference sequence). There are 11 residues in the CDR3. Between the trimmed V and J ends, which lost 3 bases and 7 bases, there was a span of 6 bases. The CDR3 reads CASSISSEAFF. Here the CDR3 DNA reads TGTGCCAGTAGTATCTCCAGTGAAGCTTTCTTT.

CDR3 DNA: TGTGCCAGCAGTTACGACAGTCCCTACGAGCAGTACTTC. Amino acid sequence: CASSYDSPYEQYF. The rearrangement uses TRBV6-2 or TRBV6-3 and TRBJ2-7; TRBD1 might be the D (5 bases). The CDR3 is 13 amino acids. Germline CDR1 is MNHEY and CDR2 is SVGEGT. Trimming took off 2 bases at V and 2 bases at J, with 7 bases between the two ends.

The CDR3, as DNA: TGTGCCAGCAGCTCGAGAGGAGGAGGGGTCTGGCCCTACGAGCAGTACTTC. Protein product: CASSSRGGGVWPYEQYF. V is TRBV13 and J is TRBJ2-7, with D possibly matching TRBD2 (6 bases). Germline V lookup: CDR1 PRHDT, CDR2 FYEKMQ (reference sequence). Trimming shortened V by 4 bases and J by 2 bases, and 21 bases separated the two germline ends. The CDR3 consists of 17 residues. The whole variable domain, filled in from reference TRBV13 and TRBJ2-7, reads AAGVIQSPRHLIKEKRETATLKCYPIPRHDTVYWYQQGPGQDPQFLISFYEKMQSDKGSIPDRFSAQQFSDYHSELNMSSLELGDSALYFCASSSRGGGVWPYEQYFGPGTRLTVT.

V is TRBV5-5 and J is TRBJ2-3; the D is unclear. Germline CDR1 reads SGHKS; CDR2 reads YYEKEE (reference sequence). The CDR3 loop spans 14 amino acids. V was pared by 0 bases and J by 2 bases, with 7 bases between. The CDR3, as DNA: TGTGCCAGCAGCTTGGCAGGCTACACAGATACGCAGTATTTT. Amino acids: CASSLAGYTDTQYF.

This CDR3 is CASSLIGQGASPLHF. CDR3 DNA: TGTGCCAGCAGCCTTATCGGACAGGGGGCTTCACCCCTCCACTTT. This sequence joins TRBV7-3 and TRBJ1-6; 11 bases map to TRBD1. Germline CDR1 reads SGHTA; CDR2 reads FQGTGA. V lost 5 bases to trimming and J lost 9 bases; unmatched junction nucleotides: 6. This CDR3 is 15 amino acids long.

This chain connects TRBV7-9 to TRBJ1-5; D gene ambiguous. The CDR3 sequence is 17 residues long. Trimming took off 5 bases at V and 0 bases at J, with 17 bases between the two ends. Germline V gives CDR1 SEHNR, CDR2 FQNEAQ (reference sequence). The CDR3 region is CASSLSIGSISNQPQHF. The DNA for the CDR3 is TGTGCCAGCAGCCTCAGCATCGGGTCGATTAGCAATCAGCCCCAGCATTTT.

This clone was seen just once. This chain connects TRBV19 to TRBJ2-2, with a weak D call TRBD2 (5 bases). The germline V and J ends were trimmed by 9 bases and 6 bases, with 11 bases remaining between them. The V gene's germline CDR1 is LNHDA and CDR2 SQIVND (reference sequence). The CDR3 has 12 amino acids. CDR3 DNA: TGTGCCAGCTGGACTTCTTCCGGGGAGCTGTTTTTT. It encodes CASWTSSGELFF.

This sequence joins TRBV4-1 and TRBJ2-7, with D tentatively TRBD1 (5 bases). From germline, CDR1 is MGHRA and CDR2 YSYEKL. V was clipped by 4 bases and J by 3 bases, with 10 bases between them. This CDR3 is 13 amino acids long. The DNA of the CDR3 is TGCGCCAGCAGCCCCGACCAGGGCTACGAGCAGTACTTC. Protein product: CASSPDQGYEQYF.

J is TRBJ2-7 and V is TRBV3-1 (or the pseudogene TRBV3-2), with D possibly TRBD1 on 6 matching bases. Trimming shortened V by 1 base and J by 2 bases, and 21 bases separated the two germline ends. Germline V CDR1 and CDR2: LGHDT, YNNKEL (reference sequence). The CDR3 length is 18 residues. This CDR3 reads CASSQGLRLGHTPYEQYF. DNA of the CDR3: TGTGCCAGCAGCCAAGGGCTCCGTTTGGGACACACTCCCTACGAGCAGTACTTC.

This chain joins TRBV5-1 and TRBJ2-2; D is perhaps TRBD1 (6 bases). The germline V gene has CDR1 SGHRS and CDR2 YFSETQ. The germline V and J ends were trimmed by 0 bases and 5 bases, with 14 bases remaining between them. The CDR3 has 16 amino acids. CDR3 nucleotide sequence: TGCGCCAGCAGCTTGGTTGGGGGCGCCCTTACCGGGGAGCTGTTTTTT. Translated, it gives CASSLVGGALTGELFF.

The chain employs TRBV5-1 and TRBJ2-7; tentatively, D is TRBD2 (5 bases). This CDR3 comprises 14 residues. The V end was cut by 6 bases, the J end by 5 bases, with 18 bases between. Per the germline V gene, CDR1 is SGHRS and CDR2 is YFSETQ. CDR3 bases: TGCGCCAGCACGGCCGGGCCCCCTAGCCACGAGCAGTACTTC. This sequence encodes CASTAGPPSHEQYF.

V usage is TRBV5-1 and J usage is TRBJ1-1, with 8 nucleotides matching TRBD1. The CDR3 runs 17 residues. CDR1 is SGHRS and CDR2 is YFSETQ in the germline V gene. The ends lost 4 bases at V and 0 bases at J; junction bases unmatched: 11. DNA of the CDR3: TGCGCCAGCAGCCCAGGGACAGGAGCCCTGATGAACACTGAAGCTTTCTTT. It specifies CASSPGTGALMNTEAFF.

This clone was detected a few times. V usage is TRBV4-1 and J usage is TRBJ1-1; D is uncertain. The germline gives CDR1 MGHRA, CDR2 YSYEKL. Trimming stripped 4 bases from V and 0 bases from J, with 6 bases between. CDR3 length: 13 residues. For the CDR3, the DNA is TGCGCCAGCAGCCCCCGGTTGAACACTGAAGCTTTCTTT. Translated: CASSPRLNTEAFF.